These 19 T cell receptor beta chains were sequenced from one sample in a study of human T cells and chemical hapten exposure. Using its own MiXCR run on the RACE reads, TCRdb lists one record per CDR3 protein. The data contain around 380,000 distinct CDR3 sequences, roughly 6% of them seen just once; the ten biggest clones take up about 7.7%. Specified time point: pre-sensitization, week 0. The sample's treatment: therapeutic diphenylcyclopropenone sensitization with weekly scalp DPC. The sequencing here drew on whole blood, taken in connection with sensitization to the hapten diphenylcyclopropenone (DPC). The receptors were sampled from a woman younger than 35 with alopecia areata. Some clones in this sample may be carry-over from other donors' samples.

The V and J genes are TRBV12-3 or TRBV12-4 and TRBJ1-2; a weak D match, TRBD1 (5 bases). The CDR3 runs to 14 residues. Trimming stripped 5 bases from V and 2 bases from J, with 12 bases between. The CDR3: CASSAPRGNYGYTF. The CDR3 nucleotides read TGTGCCAGCAGTGCCCCTAGGGGAAACTATGGCTACACCTTC.

This chain uses TRBV7-9 with TRBJ1-5, with D tentatively TRBD1 (6 bases). The V and J ends lost 5 bases and 4 bases respectively, with 15 bases between them. This CDR3 is 15 amino acids long. CDR1 and CDR2 (germline): SEHNR, FQNEAQ (reference sequence). The CDR3 here is CASSRGGQRNQPQHF. The CDR3 DNA is TGTGCCAGCAGCCGCGGTGGACAGAGAAATCAGCCCCAGCATTTT. Full variable domain (remainder filled in from reference TRBV7-9 and TRBJ1-5): DTGVSQNPRHKITKRGQNVTFRCDPISEHNRLYWYRQTLGQGPEFLTYFQNEAQLEKSRLLSDRFSAERPKGSFSTLEIQRTEQGDSAMYLCASSRGGQRNQPQHFGDGTRLSIL.

The chain couples TRBV6-6 to TRBJ1-2, with 12 bases that match TRBD1. Germline CDR1 reads MNHNY; CDR2 reads SVGAGI (reference sequence). V lost 4 bases, J lost 5 bases, and 8 bases stayed unmatched. There are 16 residues in the CDR3. In DNA, the CDR3 is TGTGCCAGCAGTTCCGCCGGGACAGGGGGCGCGTATGGCTACACCTTC. The encoded protein is CASSSAGTGGAYGYTF.

This clonotype was recorded many times. CDR3 region: CASNGGDREKLFF. The CDR3 DNA reads as TGTGCCAGCAATGGAGGGGATAGGGAAAAACTGTTTTTT. The rearrangement links TRBV28 to TRBJ1-4, with D perhaps TRBD1 (5 bases). Germline assignment: CDR1 MDHEN and CDR2 SYDVKM. The CDR3 has 13 residues. The V and J ends lost 7 bases and 8 bases respectively, with 14 bases between them.

The chain combines TRBV20-1 with TRBJ2-7, with TRBD1 as a possible D gene (6 bases). The germline V gene has CDR1 DFQATT and CDR2 SNEGSKA (reference sequence). This CDR3 is built from 12 residues. V lost 3 bases to trimming and J lost 6 bases, with 12 bases between them. CDR3 bases: TGCAGTGCTAGCCCCTACAGGGCCGAGCAGTACTTC. It is translated as CSASPYRAEQYF.

This clonotype was observed at least ten times. The chain carries TRBV4-3 and TRBJ2-3; D is possibly TRBD1 or TRBD2 (5 bases each). Germline V gene data show CDR1 as LGHNA and CDR2 as YSLEER. There are 17 residues in the CDR3. Trimming cost V 0 bases and J 2 bases, with 15 bases left between them. CDR3: CASSQDLPGTATDTQYF. CDR3 nucleotides: TGCGCCAGCAGCCAAGATCTTCCGGGGACCGCCACAGATACGCAGTATTTT.

This clonotype was recorded a few times. The chain combines TRBV13 with TRBJ2-3; TRBD2 is a possible D gene (6 bases). Trimming left V 0 bases short and J 14 bases short, with 15 bases between. The CDR3 runs to 13 residues. The germline gives CDR1 PRHDT, CDR2 FYEKMQ (reference sequence). The CDR3 nucleotides are TGTGCCAGCAGCTTAGGCAGGGCTAGCGTTCGGTATTTT. Translating gives CASSLGRASVRYF.

This clonotype was picked up a small number of times. The chain is built from TRBV5-1 and TRBJ1-1, with 7 bases matching TRBD1. There are 12 residues in the CDR3. J lost 7 bases, V lost 7 bases, and 7 bases had no gene match. CDR1 is SGHRS and CDR2 is YFSETQ in the germline V gene. CDR3 bases: TGCGCCAGCGCGATAACAGGGGATGAAGCTTTCTTT. It encodes CASAITGDEAFF.

The rearrangement joins TRBV4-2 to TRBJ1-2; 10 positions agree with TRBD1. In germline, CDR1 is LGHNA, CDR2 YNFKEQ. The CDR3 extends over 15 amino acids. Trimming removed 1 base from V and 6 bases from J; junction bases left unmatched: 5. CDR3: CASSQGPTGGDGYTF. CDR3 DNA: TGTGCCAGCAGCCAAGGCCCGACAGGGGGCGATGGCTACACCTTC.

This clonotype occurred many times. The chain uses TRBV7-8 and TRBJ2-3; D could derive from TRBD1 or TRBD2 (5 bases each). The ends were cut back, 5 bases at V and 1 base at J, with 13 bases in the middle. Germline V gives CDR1 SGHVS, CDR2 FQNEAQ. The CDR3 is made up of 15 amino acids. The CDR3 DNA is TGTGCCAGCAGCCCTAAGGGGAGCCGCACAGATACGCAGTATTTT. The encoded protein is CASSPKGSRTDTQYF.

This clonotype was seen repeatedly, ten times or more. The V and J genes are TRBV9 and TRBJ1-1; D gene unclear. The CDR3 is 14 amino acids. The V end lost 2 bases, the J end lost 1 base, and 9 bases lay between the germline ends. Germline V gene sequence: CDR1 SGDLS, CDR2 YYNGEE. The CDR3 coding sequence is TGTGCCAGCAGCGTCGGTACAGCGAACACTGAAGCTTTCTTT. Translating gives CASSVGTANTEAFF.

This clonotype was observed at least ten times. The chain recombines TRBV21-1 with TRBJ1-5. TRBV21-1 is designated a pseudogene. This CDR3 is 15 amino acids long. The CDR3 DNA sequence: TGTGCCAGCAGCAAAGTGGACGGAAACAATCAGCCCCAGCATTTT. It is translated as CASSKVDGNNQPQHF.

This clonotype was seen ten or more times. J is TRBJ2-3 and V is TRBV20-1; 8 bases map to TRBD1. V shed 4 bases and J 2 bases; nucleotides not matched to a gene: 8. The CDR3 has 15 amino acids. Germline CDR1 is DFQATT and CDR2 is SNEGSKA (reference sequence). The CDR3 region has the DNA TGCAGTGCTACGGGACAGGCTGGATTCACAGATACGCAGTATTTT. It codes for CSATGQAGFTDTQYF.

The table lists this clonotype with a few counts. The rearrangement links TRBV12-3 or TRBV12-4 to TRBJ2-7; tentative D call: TRBD1 (6 bases). V was clipped by 8 bases and J by 3 bases, with 11 bases between them. This CDR3 comprises 12 residues. The chain's CDR3 is CASSTGFYEQYF. CDR3 sequence (DNA): TGTGCCAGCTCTACAGGGTTCTACGAGCAGTACTTC.

This clonotype was seen ten or more times. The CDR3 loop reads CASSYNGWTEAFF. Written as DNA, the CDR3 is TGTGCCAGCAGTTACAATGGTTGGACTGAAGCTTTCTTT. The chain has TRBV6-5 and TRBJ1-1; the D is unclear. Germline-derived CDR1 and CDR2 are MNHEY and SVGAGI. Trimming cost V 2 bases and J 5 bases, with 9 bases left between them. This CDR3 has 13 amino acids.

This clonotype was seen many times. This chain joins TRBV27 and TRBJ1-6, with 7 bases aligning to TRBD1. The CDR3 contains 16 residues. Germline loops: CDR1 MNHEY, CDR2 SMNVEV (reference sequence). Trimming removed 6 bases from V and 5 bases from J; junction bases left unmatched: 10. This CDR3 reads CASRRIGQEDNSPLHF. DNA for the CDR3: TGTGCCAGCAGAAGAATTGGACAGGAGGATAATTCACCCCTCCACTTT.

This clonotype has only a few counts. As DNA, the CDR3 is TGTGCCAGCAGCGGCCACTTCCAGGGGAAGGACTACGAGCAGTACTTC. It specifies CASSGHFQGKDYEQYF. The chain employs TRBV7-9 and TRBJ2-7; the D gene is possibly TRBD1 (6 bases). The CDR3 has 16 residues. Trimming pared 5 bases from V and 3 bases from J, leaving 20 bases between. Germline V gene data show CDR1 as SEHNR and CDR2 as FQNEAQ (reference sequence).

This clonotype was detected a few times. The chain carries TRBV13 and TRBJ2-6; D may be TRBD1 or TRBD2 (6 bases each). The CDR3 runs 19 residues. V was shortened by 4 bases and J by 9 bases, with 28 bases between the two germline ends. Germline lookup yields CDR1 PRHDT and CDR2 FYEKMQ (reference sequence). CDR3 in amino acids: CASSWMGGSSPLGFNVLTF. The CDR3 DNA sequence: TGTGCCAGCAGCTGGATGGGGGGCTCCTCCCCTCTGGGCTTCAACGTCCTGACTTTC.

The rearrangement joins TRBV28 to TRBJ2-5; TRBD2 matches 7 bases. From germline, CDR1 is MDHEN and CDR2 SYDVKM. The CDR3 is 12 amino acids. With V trimmed by 11 bases and J by 1 base, 4 bases remained unmatched. DNA of the CDR3: TGTGCCCTGACTAGCTTCCAAGAGACCCAGTACTTC. Encoded protein: CALTSFQETQYF. The full variable domain, its missing parts supplied by reference TRBV28 and TRBJ2-5, is DVKVTQSSRYLVKRTGEKVFLECVQDMDHENMFWYRQDPGLGLRLIYFSYDVKMKEKGDIPEGYSVSREKKERFSLILESASTNQTSMYLCALTSFQETQYFGPGTRLLVL.